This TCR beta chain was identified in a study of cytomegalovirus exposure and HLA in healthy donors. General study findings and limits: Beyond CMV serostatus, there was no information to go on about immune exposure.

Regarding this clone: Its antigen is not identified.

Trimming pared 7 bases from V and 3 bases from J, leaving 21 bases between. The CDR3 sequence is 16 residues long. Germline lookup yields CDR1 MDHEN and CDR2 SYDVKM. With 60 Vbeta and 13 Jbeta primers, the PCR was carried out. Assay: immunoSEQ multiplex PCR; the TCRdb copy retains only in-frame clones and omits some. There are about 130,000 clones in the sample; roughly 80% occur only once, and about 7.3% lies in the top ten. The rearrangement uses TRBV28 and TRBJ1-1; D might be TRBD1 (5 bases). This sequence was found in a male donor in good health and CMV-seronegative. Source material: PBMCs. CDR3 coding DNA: TGTGCCAGCACCGGGCAGGGAAGGAGAAGGGACACTGAAGCTTTCTTT. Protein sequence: CASTGQGRRRDTEAFF.